This TCR beta chain derives from a study of T cells in Graves' hyperthyroidism and ophthalmopathy. The germline CDR1 and CDR2 sequences are SGHTS and YDEGEE. The V end was cut by 3 bases, the J end by 9 bases, with 10 bases between. The CDR3 loop spans 13 amino acids. This clonotype was picked up a small number of times. There were TCR beta CDR3 regions amplified from RNA transcripts. HTBI primers were used for first-round RT-PCR of the TCR CDR3. TCRdb recomputed calls from the multiplex PCR reads with MiXCR, one row per CDR3 protein. The sample records about 610,000 distinct CDR3 sequences, under 15% being singletons.

The V gene is TRBV5-8, the J gene TRBJ1-6; D not certain. Sequencing was carried out using blood. This clonotype was obtained from a woman aged 40 to 55 with Graves' ophthalmopathy. This CDR3 reads CASSSDSASPLHF. CDR3 bases: TGTGCCAGCAGCTCCGACTCGGCTTCACCCCTCCACTTT.